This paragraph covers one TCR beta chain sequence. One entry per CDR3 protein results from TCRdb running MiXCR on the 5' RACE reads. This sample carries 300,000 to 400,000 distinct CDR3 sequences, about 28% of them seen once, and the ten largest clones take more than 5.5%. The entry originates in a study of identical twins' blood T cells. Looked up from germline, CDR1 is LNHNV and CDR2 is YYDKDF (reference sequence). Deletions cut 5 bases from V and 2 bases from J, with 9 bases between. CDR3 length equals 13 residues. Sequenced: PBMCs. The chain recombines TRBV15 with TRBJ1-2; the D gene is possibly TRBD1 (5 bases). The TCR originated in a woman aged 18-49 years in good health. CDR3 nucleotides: TGTGCCACCAGCTCAGGGCTAAACTATGGCTACACCTTC. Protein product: CATSSGLNYGYTF. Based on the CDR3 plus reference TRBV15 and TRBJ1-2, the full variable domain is DAMVIQNPRYQVTQFGKPVTLSCSQTLNHNVMYWYQQKSSQAPKLLFHYYDKDFNNEADTPDNFQSRRPNTSFCFLDIRSPGLGDTAMYLCATSSGLNYGYTFGSGTRLTVV.